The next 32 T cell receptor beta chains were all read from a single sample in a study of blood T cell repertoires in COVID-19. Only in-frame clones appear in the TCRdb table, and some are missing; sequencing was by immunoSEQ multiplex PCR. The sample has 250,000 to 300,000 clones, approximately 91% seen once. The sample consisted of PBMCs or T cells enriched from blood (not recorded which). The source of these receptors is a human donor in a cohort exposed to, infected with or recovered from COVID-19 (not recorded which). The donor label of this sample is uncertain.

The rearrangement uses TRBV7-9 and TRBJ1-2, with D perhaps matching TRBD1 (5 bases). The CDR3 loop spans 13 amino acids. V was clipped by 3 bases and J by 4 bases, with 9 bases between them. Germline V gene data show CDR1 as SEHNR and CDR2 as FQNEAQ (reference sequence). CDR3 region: CASSFPGAYGYTF. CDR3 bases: TGTGCCAGCAGCTTCCCTGGGGCCTATGGCTACACCTTC.

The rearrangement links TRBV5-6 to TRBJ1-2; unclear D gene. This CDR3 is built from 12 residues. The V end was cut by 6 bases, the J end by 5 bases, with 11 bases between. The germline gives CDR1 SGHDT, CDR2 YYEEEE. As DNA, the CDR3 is TGTGCCAGCAACCGTCAGGCTTATGGCTACACCTTC. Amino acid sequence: CASNRQAYGYTF.

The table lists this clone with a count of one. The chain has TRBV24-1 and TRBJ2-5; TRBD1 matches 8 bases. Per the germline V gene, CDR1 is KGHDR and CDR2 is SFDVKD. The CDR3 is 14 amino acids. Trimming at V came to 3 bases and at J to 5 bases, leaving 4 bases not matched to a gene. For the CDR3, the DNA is TGTGCCACCAGTGATACAGGGGGTGGTGAGACCCAGTACTTC. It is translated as CATSDTGGGETQYF.

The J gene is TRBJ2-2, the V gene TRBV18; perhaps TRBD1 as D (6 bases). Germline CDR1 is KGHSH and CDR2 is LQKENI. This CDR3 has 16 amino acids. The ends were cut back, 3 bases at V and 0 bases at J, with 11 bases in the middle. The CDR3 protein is CASSPLQGANTGELFF. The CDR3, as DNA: TGTGCCAGCTCACCGCTACAGGGCGCGAACACCGGGGAGCTGTTTTTT.

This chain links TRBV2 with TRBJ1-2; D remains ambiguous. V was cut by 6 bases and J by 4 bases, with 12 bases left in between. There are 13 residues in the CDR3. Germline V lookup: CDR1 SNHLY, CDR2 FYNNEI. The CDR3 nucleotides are TGTGCCAGCAGACCCTCGGTGTTCTATGGCTACACCTTC. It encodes CASRPSVFYGYTF.

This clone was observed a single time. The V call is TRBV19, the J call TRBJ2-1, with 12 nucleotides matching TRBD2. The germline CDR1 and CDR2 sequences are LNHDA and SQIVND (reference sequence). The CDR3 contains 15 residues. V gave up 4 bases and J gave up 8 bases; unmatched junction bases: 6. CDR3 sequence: CASSKTSGGMDEQFF. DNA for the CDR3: TGTGCCAGTAGTAAGACTAGCGGGGGTATGGATGAGCAGTTCTTC. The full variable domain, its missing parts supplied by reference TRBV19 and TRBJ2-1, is DGGITQSPKYLFRKEGQNVTLSCEQNLNHDAMYWYRQDPGQGLRLIYYSQIVNDFQKGDIAEGYSVSREKKESFPLTVTSAQKNPTAFYLCASSKTSGGMDEQFFGPGTRLTVL.

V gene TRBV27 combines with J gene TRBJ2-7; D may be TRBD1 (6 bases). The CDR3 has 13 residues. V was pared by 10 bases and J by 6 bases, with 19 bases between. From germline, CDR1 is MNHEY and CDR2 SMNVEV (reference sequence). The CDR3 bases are TGTGCCACTCGGGCCGGGACACTGCTCGAGCAGTACTTC. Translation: CATRAGTLLEQYF.

The CDR3 DNA is TGTGCCAGCAGCTTACAGGGGGCGATAGGAACTGAAGCTTTCTTT. Translated: CASSLQGAIGTEAFF. The chain links TRBV7-9 to TRBJ1-1; 8 bases are a match to TRBD1. The V segment lost 2 bases and the J segment 5 bases; nucleotides outside the gene matches: 7. Germline CDR1 reads SEHNR; CDR2 reads FQNEAQ (reference sequence). The CDR3 is made up of 15 amino acids.

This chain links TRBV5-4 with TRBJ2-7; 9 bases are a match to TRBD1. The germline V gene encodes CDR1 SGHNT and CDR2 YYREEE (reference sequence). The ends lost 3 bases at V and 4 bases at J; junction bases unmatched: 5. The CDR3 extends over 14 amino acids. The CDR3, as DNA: TGTGCCAGCAGCTGGTGGGACAGGGAATACGAGCAGTACTTC. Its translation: CASSWWDREYEQYF.

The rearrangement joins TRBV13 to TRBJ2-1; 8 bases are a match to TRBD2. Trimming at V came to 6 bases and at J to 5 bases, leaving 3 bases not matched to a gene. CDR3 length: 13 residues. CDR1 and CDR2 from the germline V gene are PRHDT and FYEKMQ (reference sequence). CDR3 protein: CASRELADNEQFF. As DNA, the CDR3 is TGTGCCAGCAGGGAACTAGCGGACAATGAGCAGTTCTTC.

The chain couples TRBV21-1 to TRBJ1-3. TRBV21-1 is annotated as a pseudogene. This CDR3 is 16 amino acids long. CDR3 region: CASSPPREAVGNTIYF. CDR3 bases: TGTGCCAGCAGCCCCCCCCGAGAGGCGGTAGGAAACACCATATATTTT.

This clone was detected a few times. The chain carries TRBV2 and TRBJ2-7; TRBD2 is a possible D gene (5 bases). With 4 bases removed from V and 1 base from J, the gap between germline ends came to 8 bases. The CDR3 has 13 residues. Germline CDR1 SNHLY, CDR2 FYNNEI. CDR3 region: CASSVRGSYEQYF. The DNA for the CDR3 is TGTGCCAGCAGTGTAAGAGGGTCCTACGAGCAGTACTTC.

This CDR3 is CASSPTGTENTEAFF. The CDR3 bases are TGTGCCAGCTCACCGACCGGGACAGAGAACACTGAAGCTTTCTTT. The chain uses TRBV18 and TRBJ1-1, with 7 bases that match TRBD1. The CDR3 sequence is 15 residues long. CDR1 and CDR2 (germline): KGHSH, LQKENI. The V segment lost 3 bases and the J segment 1 base; nucleotides outside the gene matches: 5.

The CDR3 region has the DNA TGCAGTGCCTCCGGCTACACCTTC. This translates into CSASGYTF. The gene calls are TRBV20-1 and TRBJ1-2; D is uncertain. CDR3 length equals 8 residues. Germline V gene data show CDR1 as DFQATT and CDR2 as SNEGSKA (reference sequence). Trimming cost V 6 bases and J 8 bases, with 4 bases left between them.

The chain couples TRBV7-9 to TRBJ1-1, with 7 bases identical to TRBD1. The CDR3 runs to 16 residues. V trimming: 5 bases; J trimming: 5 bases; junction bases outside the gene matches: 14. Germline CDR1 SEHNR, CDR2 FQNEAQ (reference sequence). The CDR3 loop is CASSALTGLGGTEAFF. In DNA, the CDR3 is TGTGCCAGCAGCGCCTTGACAGGGTTGGGGGGTACTGAAGCTTTCTTT.

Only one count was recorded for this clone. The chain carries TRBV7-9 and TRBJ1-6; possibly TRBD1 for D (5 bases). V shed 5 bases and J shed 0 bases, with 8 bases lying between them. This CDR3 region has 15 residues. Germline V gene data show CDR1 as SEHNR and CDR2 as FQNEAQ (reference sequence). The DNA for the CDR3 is TGTGCCAGCAGCCGACAGAGCTCCTATAATTCACCCCTCCACTTT. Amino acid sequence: CASSRQSSYNSPLHF. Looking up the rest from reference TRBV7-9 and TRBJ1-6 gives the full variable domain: DTGVSQNPRHKITKRGQNVTFRCDPISEHNRLYWYRQTLGQGPEFLTYFQNEAQLEKSRLLSDRFSAERPKGSFSTLEIQRTEQGDSAMYLCASSRQSSYNSPLHFGNGTRLTVT.

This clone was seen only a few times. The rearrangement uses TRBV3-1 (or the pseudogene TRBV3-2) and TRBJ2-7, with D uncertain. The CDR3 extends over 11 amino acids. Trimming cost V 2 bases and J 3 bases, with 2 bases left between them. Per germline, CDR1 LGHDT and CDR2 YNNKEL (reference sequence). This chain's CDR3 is CASSQLYEQYF. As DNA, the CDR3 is TGTGCCAGCAGCCAACTCTACGAGCAGTACTTC.

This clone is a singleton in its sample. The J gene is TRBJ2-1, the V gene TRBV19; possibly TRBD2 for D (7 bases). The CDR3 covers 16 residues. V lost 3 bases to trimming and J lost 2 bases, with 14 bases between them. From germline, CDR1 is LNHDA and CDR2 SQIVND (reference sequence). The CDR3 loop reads CASSMEGGGPYNEQFF. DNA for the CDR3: TGTGCCAGTAGTATGGAGGGCGGGGGCCCCTACAATGAGCAGTTCTTC.

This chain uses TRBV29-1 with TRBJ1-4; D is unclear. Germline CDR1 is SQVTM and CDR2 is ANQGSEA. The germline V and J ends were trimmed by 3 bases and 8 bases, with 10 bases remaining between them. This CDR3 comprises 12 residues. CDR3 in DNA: TGCAGCGTTGAGGAGGTCGGGGAAAAACTGTTTTTT. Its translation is CSVEEVGEKLFF.

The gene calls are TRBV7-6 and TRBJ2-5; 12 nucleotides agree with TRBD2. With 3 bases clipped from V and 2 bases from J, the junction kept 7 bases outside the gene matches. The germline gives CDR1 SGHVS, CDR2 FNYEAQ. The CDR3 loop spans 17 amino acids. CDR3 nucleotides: TGTGCCAGCAGCTTGGGCCCCGGACTAGCGGGGCAAGAGACCCAGTACTTC. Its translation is CASSLGPGLAGQETQYF. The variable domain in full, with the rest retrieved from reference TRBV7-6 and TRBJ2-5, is GAGVSQSPRYKVTKRGQDVALRCDPISGHVSLYWYRQALGQGPEFLTYFNYEAQQDKSGLPNDRFSAERPEGSISTLTIQRTEQRDSAMYRCASSLGPGLAGQETQYFGPGTRLLVL.

CDR3 DNA: TGCGCCAGCAGTGAGTCGGGGGGACAGGGGGCTTCCGAGCAGTACTTC. Amino acids: CASSESGGQGASEQYF. The chain uses TRBV10-2 and TRBJ2-7; 12 nucleotides match TRBD1. V trimming: 0 bases; J trimming: 6 bases; junction bases outside the gene matches: 6. Germline CDR1 and CDR2: WSHSY and SAAADI. The CDR3 extends over 16 amino acids.

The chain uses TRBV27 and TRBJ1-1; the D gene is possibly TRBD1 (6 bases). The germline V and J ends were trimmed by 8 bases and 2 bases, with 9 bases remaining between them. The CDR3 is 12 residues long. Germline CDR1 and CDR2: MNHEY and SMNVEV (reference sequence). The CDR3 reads CASWTVNTEAFF. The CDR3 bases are TGTGCCAGCTGGACAGTAAACACTGAAGCTTTCTTT.

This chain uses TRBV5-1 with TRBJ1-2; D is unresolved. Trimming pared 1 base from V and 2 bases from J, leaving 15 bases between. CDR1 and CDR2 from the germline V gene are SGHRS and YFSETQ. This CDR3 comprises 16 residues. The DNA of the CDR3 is TGCGCCAGCAGCTTGTTGTCCGGGGAAACCAACTATGGCTACACCTTC. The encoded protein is CASSLLSGETNYGYTF.

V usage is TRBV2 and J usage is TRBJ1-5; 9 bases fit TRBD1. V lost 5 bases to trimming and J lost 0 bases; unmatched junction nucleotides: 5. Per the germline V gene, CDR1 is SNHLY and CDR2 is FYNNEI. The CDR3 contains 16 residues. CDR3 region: CASSFRDRVSNQPQHF. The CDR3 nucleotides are TGTGCCAGCAGTTTCCGGGACAGGGTTAGCAATCAGCCCCAGCATTTT.

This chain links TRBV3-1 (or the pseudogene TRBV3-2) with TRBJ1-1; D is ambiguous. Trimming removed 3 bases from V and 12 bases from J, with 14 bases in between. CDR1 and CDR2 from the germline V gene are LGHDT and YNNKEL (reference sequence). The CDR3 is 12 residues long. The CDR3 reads CASSHDLTVPFF. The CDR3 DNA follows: TGTGCCAGCAGCCACGACTTAACGGTCCCTTTCTTT.

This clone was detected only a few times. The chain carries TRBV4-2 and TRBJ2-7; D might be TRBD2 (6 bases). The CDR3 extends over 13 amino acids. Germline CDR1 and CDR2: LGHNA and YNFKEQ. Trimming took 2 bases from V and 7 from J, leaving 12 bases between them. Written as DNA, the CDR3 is TGTGCCAGCAGCCAAACACTAGCCGGAGAGCAGTACTTC. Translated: CASSQTLAGEQYF.

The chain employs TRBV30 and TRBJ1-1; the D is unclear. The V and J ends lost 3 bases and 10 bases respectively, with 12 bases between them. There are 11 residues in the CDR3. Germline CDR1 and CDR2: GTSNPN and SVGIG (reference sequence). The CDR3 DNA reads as TGTGCCTGGAGGTTCAACCGGGGAGCTTTCTTT. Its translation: CAWRFNRGAFF.

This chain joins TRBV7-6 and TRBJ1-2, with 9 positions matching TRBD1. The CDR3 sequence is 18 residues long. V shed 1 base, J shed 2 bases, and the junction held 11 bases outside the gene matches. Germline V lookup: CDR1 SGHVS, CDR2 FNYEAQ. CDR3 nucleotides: TGTGCCAGCAGCTTAGAAGCGGACAGGGGATGGCCCAACTATGGCTACACCTTC. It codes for CASSLEADRGWPNYGYTF.

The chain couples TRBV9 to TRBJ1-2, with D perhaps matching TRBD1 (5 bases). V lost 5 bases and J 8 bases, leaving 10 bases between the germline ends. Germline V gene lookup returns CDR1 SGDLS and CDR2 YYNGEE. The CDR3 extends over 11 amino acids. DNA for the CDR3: TGTGCCAGCAGGTTACAGGAGGGCTACACCTTC. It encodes CASRLQEGYTF.

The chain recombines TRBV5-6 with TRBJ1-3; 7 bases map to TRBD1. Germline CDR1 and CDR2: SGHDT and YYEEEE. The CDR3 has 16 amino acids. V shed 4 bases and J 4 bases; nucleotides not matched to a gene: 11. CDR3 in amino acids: CASSLAGTVTGNTIYF. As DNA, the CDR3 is TGTGCCAGCAGCCTCGCCGGGACAGTTACGGGAAACACCATATATTTT.

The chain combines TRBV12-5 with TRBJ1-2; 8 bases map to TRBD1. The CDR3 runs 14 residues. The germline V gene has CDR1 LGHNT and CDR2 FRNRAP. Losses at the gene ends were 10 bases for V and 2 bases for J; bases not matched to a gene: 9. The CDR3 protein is CATRGQDVNYGYTF. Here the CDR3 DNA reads TGTGCTACCCGGGGACAGGATGTCAACTATGGCTACACCTTC.

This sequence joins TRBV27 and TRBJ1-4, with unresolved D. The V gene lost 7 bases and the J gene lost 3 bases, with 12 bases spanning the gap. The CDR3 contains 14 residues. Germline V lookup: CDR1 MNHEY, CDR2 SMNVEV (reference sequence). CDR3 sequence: CASTAQYPNEKLFF. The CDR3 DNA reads TGTGCCAGCACCGCACAGTACCCTAATGAAAAACTGTTTTTT. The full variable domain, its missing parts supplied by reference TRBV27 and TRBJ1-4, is EAQVTQNPRYLITVTGKKLTVTCSQNMNHEYMSWYRQDPGLGLRQIYYSMNVEVTDKGDVPEGYKVSRKEKRNFPLILESPSPNQTSLYFCASTAQYPNEKLFFGSGTQLSVL.